The present entry profiles one TCR beta chain with its context. These data belong to a study of CD8 T cells in Susac syndrome. J gave up 3 bases and V 2 bases, and 4 bases lay outside the gene matches. Per germline, CDR1 SGDLS and CDR2 YYNGEE. There are 16 residues in the CDR3. Random hexamers were used to reverse transcribe the RNA input (about 0.45 to 1 ug). Coverage of TCR beta CDR3 amplification by immunoSEQ multiplex PCR extended to 54 Vbeta and 13 Jbeta. TCRdb itself ran the immunoSEQ multiplex PCR reads through MiXCR, one entry per CDR3 protein. The sample records about 120,000 distinct CDR3 sequences, 80% to 95% being singletons.

The TCR comes from a human donor in good health. The rearrangement links TRBV9 to TRBJ2-2; 10 bases are a match to TRBD2. Sequenced material: CD4+ T cells from PBMCs. DNA for the CDR3: TGTGCCAGCAGCGTTCTAGCGGGAGTGGACACCGGGGAGCTGTTTTTT. Translated, it gives CASSVLAGVDTGELFF.